The 27 T cell receptor beta chains reported below all come from one sample, sequenced in a study of cytomegalovirus exposure and HLA in healthy donors. A multiplex PCR was run with 60 Vbeta primers and 13 Jbeta primers. Using immunoSEQ multiplex PCR, the repertoire was profiled, and TCRdb retains in-frame clones only, with some absent. The sample includes some 120,000 clones, around 75% of them seen just once. Sequenced input: PBMCs. These TCRs come from a man between 60 and 75 years old in good health and CMV-seropositive.

This clone has a handful of counts. J is TRBJ1-1 and V is TRBV28, with D uncertain. The CDR3 totals 17 residues. V was shortened by 7 bases and J by 3 bases, with 24 bases between the two germline ends. The germline CDR1 and CDR2 sequences are MDHEN and SYDVKM. This CDR3 reads CASIGNQMRGLDTEAFF. The CDR3 coding sequence is TGTGCCAGCATTGGCAACCAGATGCGAGGTCTAGACACTGAAGCTTTCTTT. Combining the CDR3 with reference TRBV28 and TRBJ1-1 gives the whole variable domain DVKVTQSSRYLVKRTGEKVFLECVQDMDHENMFWYRQDPGLGLRLIYFSYDVKMKEKGDIPEGYSVSREKKERFSLILESASTNQTSMYLCASIGNQMRGLDTEAFFGQGTRLTVV.

This clone was detected once. The J gene is TRBJ1-4, the V gene TRBV16; D gene uncertain. V lost 0 bases and J lost 7, with 9 bases in between. Germline assignment: CDR1 KGHSY and CDR2 FQNENV. This CDR3 has 14 residues. The CDR3 here is CASSQSAMVEKLFF. CDR3 DNA: TGTGCCAGCAGCCAATCAGCCATGGTTGAAAAACTGTTTTTT.

This chain uses TRBV6-5 with TRBJ2-3; TRBD2 agrees at 8 bases. The germline gives CDR1 MNHEY, CDR2 SVGAGI. This CDR3 contains 16 residues. V lost 2 bases and J lost 4; bases outside the gene matches: 8. CDR3 coding DNA: TGTGCCAGCAGTTACACTGGACTAGCAGTTTCAGATACGCAGTATTTT. Translating it yields CASSYTGLAVSDTQYF.

This chain joins TRBV5-6 and TRBJ2-5; D may be TRBD2 (5 bases). V lost 2 bases to trimming and J lost 5 bases, with 13 bases between them. CDR1 and CDR2 from the germline V gene are SGHDT and YYEEEE. The CDR3 runs 14 residues. This CDR3 is CASSFEATGETQYF. The CDR3 nucleotides read TGTGCCAGCAGCTTTGAAGCGACGGGGGAGACCCAGTACTTC. Complete variable domain (other parts from reference TRBV5-6 and TRBJ2-5): DAGVTQSPTHLIKTRGQQVTLRCSPKSGHDTVSWYQQALGQGPQFIFQYYEEEERQRGNFPDRFSGHQFPNYSSELNVNALLLGDSALYLCASSFEATGETQYFGPGTRLLVL.

The CDR3 protein is CSARAETGLYF. The CDR3 region has the DNA TGCAGTGCTAGAGCGGAGACAGGCTTATACTTC. V gene TRBV20-1 combines with J gene TRBJ2-7, with D possibly being TRBD1 (6 bases). CDR1 is DFQATT and CDR2 is SNEGSKA in the germline V gene (reference sequence). The CDR3 has 11 residues. The V and J ends lost 1 base and 13 bases respectively, with 14 bases between them.

Here the CDR3 reads CAWGRGPNTEAFF. CDR3 nucleotide sequence: TGTGCCTGGGGCAGGGGACCGAACACTGAAGCTTTCTTT. The V call is TRBV30, the J call TRBJ1-1; possibly TRBD1 for D (6 bases). The germline gives CDR1 GTSNPN, CDR2 SVGIG (reference sequence). This CDR3 has 13 residues. V shed 5 bases and J shed 1 base, with 11 bases lying between them. The entire variable domain, with the rest obtained from reference TRBV30 and TRBJ1-1, is as follows: SQTIHQWPATLVQPVGSPLSLECTVEGTSNPNLYWYRQAAGRGLQLLFYSVGIGQISSEVPQNLSASRPQDRQFILSSKKLLLSDSGFYLCAWGRGPNTEAFFGQGTRLTVV.

V gene TRBV5-1 combines with J gene TRBJ2-5; D is perhaps TRBD2 (6 bases). V lost 4 bases to trimming and J lost 2 bases, with 9 bases between them. The CDR3 is made up of 13 amino acids. CDR1 is SGHRS and CDR2 is YFSETQ in the germline V gene. Written as DNA, the CDR3 is TGCGCCAGCAGCGGGGGGTCACAAGAGACCCAGTACTTC. This gives the protein CASSGGSQETQYF.

This chain uses TRBV23-1 with TRBJ1-1; weak D call: TRBD1 (5 bases). TRBV23-1 is annotated as an ORF whose role is uncertain. The CDR3 is 16 amino acids. The ends were cut back, 6 bases at V and 4 bases at J, with 21 bases in the middle. CDR3 coding DNA: TGCGCCAGCAGCCCTCCCGGGACGCAGGGAGGCACTGAAGCTTTCTTT. This sequence encodes CASSPPGTQGGTEAFF.

The CDR3 nucleotides are TGCGCCAGCAGCCCCGGGACAGTAGAAGGTCAGCCCCAGCATTTT. Protein sequence: CASSPGTVEGQPQHF. V is TRBV5-1 and J is TRBJ1-5; 7 bases match TRBD1. The germline CDR1 and CDR2 sequences are SGHRS and YFSETQ. The CDR3 sequence is 15 residues long. V was pared by 4 bases and J by 6 bases, with 10 bases of the junction left unmatched.

The rearrangement uses TRBV7-2 and TRBJ2-4; TRBD1 might be the D (6 bases). In germline, CDR1 is SGHTA, CDR2 FQGNSA. Trimming took 8 bases from V and 0 from J, leaving 17 bases between them. There are 16 residues in the CDR3. The CDR3 region has the DNA TGTGCCAGCGCAGGGGACGGAGACGTAGCCAAAAACATTCAGTACTTC. It encodes CASAGDGDVAKNIQYF.

This clone was counted between two and nine times. The rearrangement joins TRBV11-1 to TRBJ2-1; 12 bases align to TRBD2. The germline V gene has CDR1 SGHAT and CDR2 FQDESV (reference sequence). This CDR3 region has 18 residues. Trimming at V came to 3 bases and at J to 2 bases, leaving 8 bases not matched to a gene. CDR3 in DNA: TGTGCCAGCAGCTTGCTTGGACTAGCGGGATTGGCCTACAATGAGCAGTTCTTC. Protein: CASSLLGLAGLAYNEQFF.

The J gene is TRBJ1-2, the V gene TRBV9, with D possibly TRBD1 on 6 matching bases. The germline V gene encodes CDR1 SGDLS and CDR2 YYNGEE. Trimming stripped 0 bases from V and 2 bases from J, with 14 bases between. The CDR3 runs 16 residues. CDR3 sequence reads: CASSVGPDRRNYGYTF. Here the CDR3 DNA reads TGTGCCAGCAGCGTAGGTCCAGACAGGAGAAACTATGGCTACACCTTC.

This sequence joins TRBV11-2 and TRBJ2-1; D possibly corresponds to TRBD2 (6 bases). The CDR3 consists of 15 residues. CDR1 is SGHAT and CDR2 is FQNNGV in the germline V gene. The germline V and J ends were trimmed by 1 base and 0 bases, with 7 bases remaining between them. CDR3 amino acids: CASSLGRGSYNEQFF. The CDR3 DNA is TGTGCCAGCAGCTTAGGGCGGGGCTCCTACAATGAGCAGTTCTTC.

J is TRBJ2-5 and V is TRBV6-5; D perhaps matches TRBD2 (6 bases). The germline V gene encodes CDR1 MNHEY and CDR2 SVGAGI. The CDR3 is made up of 16 amino acids. Trimming stripped 4 bases from V and 2 bases from J, with 17 bases between. The CDR3 nucleotides read TGTGCCAGCAGTTCGAATCCTAGCGTTGGGCAAGAGACCCAGTACTTC. Protein sequence: CASSSNPSVGQETQYF.

The rearrangement joins TRBV9 to TRBJ2-6; D uncertain. The CDR3 length is 13 residues. The V and J ends lost 3 bases and 4 bases respectively, with 5 bases between them. CDR1 is SGDLS and CDR2 is YYNGEE in the germline V gene. The CDR3 is CASSAVGANVLTF. The CDR3 DNA is TGTGCCAGCAGCGCCGTAGGGGCCAACGTCCTGACTTTC.

This clone was observed a few times. V gene TRBV28 combines with J gene TRBJ1-2; 7 nucleotides line up with TRBD1. V was pared by 6 bases and J by 4 bases, with 8 bases of the junction left unmatched. CDR1 is MDHEN, CDR2 SYDVKM, per germline. This CDR3 region has 14 residues. CDR3 protein: CASRPQGVGYGYTF. DNA of the CDR3: TGTGCCAGCAGACCCCAGGGGGTGGGCTATGGCTACACCTTC.

The CDR3 nucleotides are TGCGCCAGCAGCTTGGTCGGCGGGAATGGCTACACCTTC. The encoded protein is CASSLVGGNGYTF. The chain uses TRBV5-1 and TRBJ1-2; D gene ambiguous. Trimming took off 0 bases at V and 6 bases at J, with 9 bases between the two ends. In germline, CDR1 is SGHRS, CDR2 YFSETQ. The CDR3 covers 13 residues.

The chain is built from TRBV5-4 and TRBJ2-3, with 9 bases matching TRBD2. The CDR3 covers 16 residues. The ends lost 4 bases at V and 0 bases at J; junction bases unmatched: 6. The V gene's germline CDR1 is SGHNT and CDR2 YYREEE (reference sequence). The CDR3 DNA is TGTGCCAGCAGCGGTGAGACTAGCGGTAGCACAGATACGCAGTATTTT. Residues: CASSGETSGSTDTQYF.

This clone has more than one count but fewer than ten. The rearrangement uses TRBV19 and TRBJ1-2; 8 bases align to TRBD1. In germline, CDR1 is LNHDA, CDR2 SQIVND (reference sequence). CDR3 length: 14 residues. Unmatched junction bases numbered 11, after V lost 3 bases and J lost 11 bases. Here the CDR3 DNA reads TGTGCCAGTAGTATCTCGGCAGGGGGCGAAAGGTACACCTTC. As protein: CASSISAGGERYTF.

The chain combines TRBV2 with TRBJ1-4; weak D call: TRBD1 (6 bases). Germline lookup yields CDR1 SNHLY and CDR2 FYNNEI. The V gene lost 7 bases and the J gene lost 8 bases, with 17 bases spanning the gap. The CDR3 spans 14 residues. The CDR3, as DNA: TGTGCCAGCAAGTTACTCGGGGGGCAGGAAAAACTGTTTTTT. It codes for CASKLLGGQEKLFF.

The rearrangement joins TRBV15 to TRBJ2-2, with a tentative D call TRBD1 (6 bases). The CDR3 loop spans 16 amino acids. Germline V CDR1 and CDR2: LNHNV, YYDKDF (reference sequence). Trimming took 1 base from V and 4 from J, leaving 13 bases between them. CDR3 in amino acids: CATSRGWGRSTGELFF. The CDR3 bases are TGTGCCACCAGCAGAGGGTGGGGGCGCAGCACCGGGGAGCTGTTTTTT.

This clone has a single count. Different DNA sequences within this sample yield the same CDR3. The V gene is TRBV5-6, the J gene TRBJ1-5, with a tentative D call TRBD1 (6 bases). There are 17 residues in the CDR3. The germline V gene encodes CDR1 SGHDT and CDR2 YYEEEE. Trimming took 3 bases from V and 0 from J, leaving 16 bases between them. In nucleotides, the CDR3 is TGTGCCAGCAGCTCGGGCTGGGGGCCGCATAGCAATCAGCCCCAGCATTTT. Translation gives CASSSGWGPHSNQPQHF.

CDR3 region: CASSPGGYDTEAFF. The CDR3 DNA reads TGTGCCAGCAGCCCCGGGGGGTATGACACTGAAGCTTTCTTT. V usage is TRBV7-8 and J usage is TRBJ1-1, with a possible D match to TRBD1 (5 bases). The CDR3 is 14 residues long. The germline CDR1 and CDR2 sequences are SGHVS and FQNEAQ. V was shortened by 5 bases and J by 3 bases, with 13 bases between the two germline ends.

The chain employs TRBV28 and TRBJ2-7; 8 bases agree with TRBD1. Germline V gene data show CDR1 as MDHEN and CDR2 as SYDVKM. The CDR3 has 12 amino acids. Losses at the gene ends were 6 bases for V and 6 bases for J; bases not matched to a gene: 4. The DNA for the CDR3 is TGTGCCAGCAGATTAACAGGGGGCGAGCAGTACTTC. This translates into CASRLTGGEQYF.

This rearrangement joins TRBV13 to TRBJ2-7; 11 positions match TRBD1. V lost 4 bases, J lost 5 bases, and 7 bases stayed unmatched. Per the germline V gene, CDR1 is PRHDT and CDR2 is FYEKMQ (reference sequence). The CDR3 is 15 amino acids. This CDR3 reads CASSSRDRGINEQYF. Here the CDR3 DNA reads TGTGCCAGCAGCTCCCGGGACAGGGGGATAAACGAGCAGTACTTC.

This rearrangement joins TRBV28 to TRBJ2-7, with D possibly being TRBD2 (6 bases). Germline V lookup: CDR1 MDHEN, CDR2 SYDVKM. There are 13 residues in the CDR3. The V gene lost 8 bases and the J gene lost 2 bases, with 13 bases spanning the gap. DNA of the CDR3: TGTGCCAGCGGGGGGTTTTCTACCTACGAGCAGTACTTC. This translates into CASGGFSTYEQYF.

This chain uses TRBV5-1 with TRBJ2-3; TRBD2 is a possible D gene (7 bases). Germline CDR1 SGHRS, CDR2 YFSETQ. This CDR3 region has 16 residues. With 4 bases removed from V and 4 bases from J, the gap between germline ends came to 19 bases. In DNA form, the CDR3 reads TGCGCCAGCAGCCGTATAGGGGGGGAAGCGTCAGATACGCAGTATTTT. It yields the protein CASSRIGGEASDTQYF.